These T cell receptor beta chains were read from a single sample in a study of T cells in Graves' hyperthyroidism and ophthalmopathy. MiXCR, applied by TCRdb to the multiplex PCR reads, yields one record per CDR3 protein. The repertoire holds about 420,000 distinct CDR3 sequences, with around 16% as singletons. Sequencing was done on a sample of blood. The receptors here all came from a woman younger than 30 with Graves' hyperthyroidism. CDR3s include the opening cysteine and the closing phenylalanine or tryptophan. Fields, in order: D gene, J gene, clone size, V gene, CDR3 protein, CDR3 DNA. A D gene is named only where the DNA matches it firmly. Clone size appears in some rows only: once, few, many, or a class for an expanded clone.

D gene: TRBD1
J gene: TRBJ1-6
clone size: -
V gene: TRBV6-5
CDR3 protein: CASSNRDREIYSPLHF
CDR3 DNA: TGTGCCAGCAGTAACCGGGACAGGGAGATTTATTCACCCCTCCACTTT

D gene: -
J gene: TRBJ2-7
clone size: many
V gene: TRBV20-1
CDR3 protein: CSARDKGGTRYEQYF
CDR3 DNA: TGCAGTGCTAGAGATAAAGGAGGGACCCGCTACGAGCAGTACTTC

D gene: -
J gene: TRBJ2-7
clone size: many
V gene: TRBV20-1
CDR3 protein: CSVRWAYEQYF
CDR3 DNA: TGCAGTGTTCGCTGGGCCTACGAGCAGTACTTC

D gene: TRBD2
J gene: TRBJ2-1
clone size: many
V gene: TRBV20-1
CDR3 protein: CSANPLLAGADNEQFF
CDR3 DNA: TGCAGTGCTAACCCCTTACTAGCGGGAGCAGACAATGAGCAGTTCTTC

D gene: -
J gene: TRBJ2-1
clone size: few
V gene: TRBV7-6
CDR3 protein: CASSLGFGDYNEQFF
CDR3 DNA: TGTGCCAGCAGCTTAGGTTTTGGGGACTACAATGAGCAGTTCTTC

D gene: TRBD2
J gene: TRBJ2-1
clone size: many
V gene: TRBV5-1
CDR3 protein: CASSSRVAGGSYNEQFF
CDR3 DNA: TGCGCCAGCAGCTCCCGCGTAGCGGGGGGCTCCTACAATGAGCAGTTCTTC

D gene: -
J gene: TRBJ2-1
clone size: few
V gene: TRBV4-2
CDR3 protein: CASSQDGLGGNEQFF
CDR3 DNA: TGTGCCAGCAGCCAAGATGGTTTAGGAGGCAATGAGCAGTTCTTC

D gene: -
J gene: TRBJ2-5
clone size: -
V gene: TRBV7-2
CDR3 protein: CASSYRAGQETQYF
CDR3 DNA: TGTGCCAGCAGTTATAGGGCAGGGCAAGAGACCCAGTACTTC

D gene: -
J gene: TRBJ1-5
clone size: many
V gene: TRBV10-3
CDR3 protein: CAISELGGRVQPQHF
CDR3 DNA: TGTGCCATCAGTGAGCTGGGGGGGCGCGTTCAGCCCCAGCATTTT

D gene: -
J gene: TRBJ1-1
clone size: many
V gene: TRBV20-1
CDR3 protein: CSVQEVTEAFF
CDR3 DNA: TGCAGTGTCCAGGAGGTCACTGAAGCTTTCTTT

D gene: TRBD2
J gene: TRBJ2-1
clone size: many
V gene: TRBV12-3/TRBV12-4
CDR3 protein: CASSSLAGATLLANEQFF
CDR3 DNA: TGTGCCAGCAGCAGTCTAGCGGGGGCAACCCTTCTGGCCAATGAGCAGTTCTTC

D gene: TRBD1
J gene: TRBJ1-5
clone size: many
V gene: TRBV28
CDR3 protein: CASSFRGQGSNQPQHF
CDR3 DNA: TGTGCCAGCAGTTTTAGGGGACAGGGAAGCAATCAGCCCCAGCATTTT

D gene: TRBD1
J gene: TRBJ2-1
clone size: many
V gene: TRBV5-1
CDR3 protein: CASSLLTGQTKYNEQFF
CDR3 DNA: TGCGCCAGCAGCTTGTTAACGGGACAGACGAAGTACAATGAGCAGTTCTTC

D gene: -
J gene: TRBJ1-2
clone size: -
V gene: TRBV4-3
CDR3 protein: CASRSGYGYTF
CDR3 DNA: TGCGCCAGCAGATCGGGATATGGCTACACCTTC

D gene: -
J gene: TRBJ1-3
clone size: many
V gene: TRBV3-1
CDR3 protein: CASSQGNTIYF
CDR3 DNA: TGTGCCAGCAGCCAGGGCAACACCATATATTTT

D gene: TRBD2
J gene: TRBJ2-7
clone size: many
V gene: TRBV11-3
CDR3 protein: CASRRPGLALYEQYF
CDR3 DNA: TGTGCCAGCAGACGGCCGGGACTAGCGTTATACGAGCAGTACTTC

D gene: -
J gene: TRBJ2-1
clone size: many
V gene: TRBV12-3/TRBV12-4
CDR3 protein: CASSLVGNEQFF
CDR3 DNA: TGTGCCAGCAGTTTAGTAGGCAATGAGCAGTTCTTC

D gene: -
J gene: TRBJ2-1
clone size: many
V gene: TRBV2
CDR3 protein: CASAYNEQFF
CDR3 DNA: TGTGCCAGCGCGTACAATGAGCAGTTCTTC

D gene: TRBD1
J gene: TRBJ1-4
clone size: few
V gene: TRBV4-1
CDR3 protein: CASRRTGAANEKLFF
CDR3 DNA: TGCGCCAGCAGACGGACAGGGGCGGCTAATGAAAAACTGTTTTTT

D gene: -
J gene: TRBJ2-7
clone size: many
V gene: TRBV7-2
CDR3 protein: CASSLAGGISYEQYF
CDR3 DNA: TGTGCCAGCAGCTTAGCGGGAGGTATCTCCTACGAGCAGTACTTC

D gene: -
J gene: TRBJ2-1
clone size: -
V gene: TRBV5-6
CDR3 protein: CASSLTPAVNEQFF
CDR3 DNA: TGTGCCAGCAGCTTGACCCCAGCAGTGAATGAGCAGTTCTTC

D gene: -
J gene: TRBJ1-3
clone size: few
V gene: TRBV29-1
CDR3 protein: CSVVGAELGNTIYF
CDR3 DNA: TGCAGCGTTGTTGGAGCTGAACTGGGAAACACCATATATTTT

D gene: -
J gene: TRBJ1-1
clone size: many
V gene: TRBV10-3
CDR3 protein: CAISEGQNTEAFF
CDR3 DNA: TGTGCCATCAGTGAGGGACAGAACACTGAAGCTTTCTTT

D gene: -
J gene: TRBJ1-3
clone size: many
V gene: TRBV5-8
CDR3 protein: CASSLVGKGNTIYF
CDR3 DNA: TGTGCCAGCAGCTTGGTAGGGAAAGGAAACACCATATATTTT

D gene: -
J gene: TRBJ2-4
clone size: few
V gene: TRBV5-5
CDR3 protein: CASSLVRGADIQYF
CDR3 DNA: TGTGCCAGCAGCTTGGTTCGGGGGGCGGACATTCAGTACTTC

D gene: TRBD2
J gene: TRBJ2-2
clone size: few
V gene: TRBV5-1
CDR3 protein: CASSPGASGTGELFF
CDR3 DNA: TGCGCCAGCAGCCCCGGAGCTAGCGGCACCGGGGAGCTGTTTTTT

D gene: -
J gene: TRBJ2-7
clone size: few
V gene: TRBV27
CDR3 protein: CASRLRGTYEQYF
CDR3 DNA: TGTGCCAGCAGGCTCAGGGGAACCTACGAGCAGTACTTC

D gene: -
J gene: TRBJ2-5
clone size: few
V gene: TRBV29-1
CDR3 protein: CSSFRATLQGLQETQYF
CDR3 DNA: TGCAGCTCTTTCCGGGCGACCCTCCAGGGGCTCCAAGAGACCCAGTACTTC

D gene: -
J gene: TRBJ1-1
clone size: -
V gene: TRBV19
CDR3 protein: CSSCRTSNTEAFF
CDR3 DNA: TGTTCCAGTTGTAGGACTTCGAACACTGAAGCTTTCTTT

D gene: -
J gene: TRBJ2-2
clone size: few
V gene: TRBV11-1
CDR3 protein: CASSLTLAAGELFF
CDR3 DNA: TGTGCCAGCAGCTTGACTTTGGCAGCCGGGGAGCTGTTTTTT

D gene: TRBD1
J gene: TRBJ1-1
clone size: -
V gene: TRBV9
CDR3 protein: CASSVTFRDRAEAFF
CDR3 DNA: TGTGCCAGCAGCGTGACCTTTCGTGACAGGGCTGAAGCTTTCTTT

D gene: TRBD1
J gene: TRBJ1-4
clone size: many
V gene: TRBV18
CDR3 protein: CASSSFTGDSAEKLFF
CDR3 DNA: TGTGCCAGCTCATCCTTCACAGGGGATTCGGCTGAAAAACTGTTTTTT

D gene: TRBD2
J gene: TRBJ2-5
clone size: -
V gene: TRBV5-6
CDR3 protein: CASSGRLAGDETQYF
CDR3 DNA: TGTGCCAGCAGCGGGAGACTAGCGGGGGACGAGACCCAGTACTTC

D gene: -
J gene: TRBJ2-7
clone size: many
V gene: TRBV28
CDR3 protein: CASRNGRPVGEQYF
CDR3 DNA: TGTGCCAGCAGAAACGGACGACCGGTGGGCGAGCAGTACTTC

D gene: -
J gene: TRBJ2-7
clone size: -
V gene: TRBV12-3/TRBV12-4
CDR3 protein: CASRRTSSYEQYF
CDR3 DNA: TGTGCCAGCCGTCGGACTTCCTCCTACGAGCAGTACTTC

D gene: -
J gene: TRBJ1-2
clone size: few
V gene: TRBV9
CDR3 protein: CASSATGTQSFYGYTF
CDR3 DNA: TGTGCCAGCAGCGCGACCGGGACCCAAAGTTTCTATGGCTACACCTTC

D gene: -
J gene: TRBJ2-1
clone size: many
V gene: TRBV7-2
CDR3 protein: CASSERQGGNEQFF
CDR3 DNA: TGTGCCAGCAGCGAAAGACAGGGAGGCAATGAGCAGTTCTTC

D gene: -
J gene: TRBJ2-5
clone size: -
V gene: TRBV20-1
CDR3 protein: CSAPAQAGETQYF
CDR3 DNA: TGCAGTGCCCCCGCACAGGCCGGAGAGACCCAGTACTTC

D gene: TRBD2
J gene: TRBJ2-1
clone size: -
V gene: TRBV4-3
CDR3 protein: CASSQVPGLAINEQFF
CDR3 DNA: TGCGCCAGCAGCCAAGTACCGGGACTAGCTATCAATGAGCAGTTCTTC

D gene: TRBD1
J gene: TRBJ2-5
clone size: few
V gene: TRBV15
CDR3 protein: CATSRGGQGIGTQYF
CDR3 DNA: TGTGCCACCAGCAGAGGAGGACAGGGGATAGGGACCCAGTACTTC

D gene: -
J gene: TRBJ1-2
clone size: many
V gene: TRBV5-5
CDR3 protein: CASSYKLQGSGYTF
CDR3 DNA: TGTGCCAGCAGCTATAAGCTACAGGGATCTGGCTACACCTTC

D gene: -
J gene: TRBJ1-6
clone size: many
V gene: TRBV6-5
CDR3 protein: CASSYGTTSNSPLHF
CDR3 DNA: TGTGCCAGCAGTTACGGCACAACGTCGAATTCACCCCTCCACTTT